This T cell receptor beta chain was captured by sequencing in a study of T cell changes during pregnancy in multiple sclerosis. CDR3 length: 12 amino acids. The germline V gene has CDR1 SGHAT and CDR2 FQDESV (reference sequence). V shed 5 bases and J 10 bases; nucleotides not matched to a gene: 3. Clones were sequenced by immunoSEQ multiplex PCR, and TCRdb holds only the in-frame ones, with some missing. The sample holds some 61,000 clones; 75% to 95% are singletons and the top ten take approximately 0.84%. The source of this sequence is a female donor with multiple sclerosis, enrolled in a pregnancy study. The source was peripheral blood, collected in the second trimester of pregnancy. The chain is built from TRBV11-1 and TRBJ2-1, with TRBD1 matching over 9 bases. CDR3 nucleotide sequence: TGTGCCAGCAGCCGCGACAGGGGGGAGCAGTTCTTC. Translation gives CASSRDRGEQFF.